Below, 2 T cell receptor beta chains from the same sample are listed, as sequenced in a study of shared clonotypes between healthy human individuals (dated by TCRdb to the early 2020s). Receptor amplification or capture employed the immunoSEQ multiplex PCR assay. The table comes from immuneACCESS by way of TCRdb, which keeps in-frame sequences with V and J called. Part of the clones is missing from these tables; in studies checked, under half for an unresolved V gene and the rest for unknown reasons. Within this sample are roughly 500,000 clones, with about four fifths of them counted one time only. Approximately 13% of the sample rests with the top ten. Source material: PBMCs. The source of these receptors is a woman between 40 and 50 years old in good health. Some clones in this sample may be carry-over from other donors' samples.

This clone was seen once. The V and J genes are TRBV28 and TRBJ2-7; 13 positions match TRBD2. The CDR3 length is 13 residues. The germline V gene encodes CDR1 MDHEN and CDR2 SYDVKM. The junction had 2 bases not matched to a gene; V was cut back by 6 bases and J by 6 bases. Here the CDR3 reads CASRTSGRAEQYF. The CDR3 DNA follows: TGTGCCAGCAGAACTAGCGGGAGGGCCGAGCAGTACTTC.

The chain employs TRBV11-2 and TRBJ2-7; 10 bases agree with TRBD2. There are 19 residues in the CDR3. Germline V CDR1 and CDR2: SGHAT, FQNNGV. V gave up 0 bases and J gave up 2 bases; unmatched junction bases: 13. Here the CDR3 DNA reads TGTGCCAGCAGCTTAGATGAAAAGCGAGCTAGCGGGAGACCCTACGAGCAGTACTTC. Protein product: CASSLDEKRASGRPYEQYF.